One and the same sample provided the 26 T cell receptor beta chains below, sequenced in a study of T cells in Graves' hyperthyroidism and ophthalmopathy. TCR beta CDR3 sequences were amplified from RNA transcripts. The TCR CDR3 first-round RT-PCR relied on the HTBI primer set. From the multiplex PCR reads, TCRdb called clonotypes with MiXCR, one entry per CDR3 protein. The sample carries about 250,000 distinct CDR3 sequences, around 20% recorded once. Sequencing was done on a sample of blood. The receptor set was obtained from a man aged 25-45 years with Graves' ophthalmopathy.

Here the CDR3 reads CASSDQIDYEQYF. CDR3 nucleotide sequence: TGTGCCAGCAGTGACCAAATTGACTACGAGCAGTACTTC. The chain uses TRBV6-1 and TRBJ2-7; no firm D call. This CDR3 is 13 amino acids long. V lost 3 bases and J 3 bases, leaving 9 bases between the germline ends. CDR1 MNHNS and CDR2 SASEGT come from the germline V gene.

The chain is built from TRBV19 and TRBJ2-1; 10 bases align to TRBD2. The CDR3 has 16 residues. Germline V gives CDR1 LNHDA, CDR2 SQIVND (reference sequence). With 3 bases clipped from V and 8 bases from J, the junction kept 10 bases outside the gene matches. Here the CDR3 reads CASSIFSGRPSDEQFF. The DNA for the CDR3 is TGTGCCAGTAGTATTTTTAGCGGGAGGCCCTCGGATGAGCAGTTCTTC.

This clonotype has a handful of counts. This CDR3 is CASSIGRHYGYTF. CDR3 DNA sequence: TGTGCCAGTAGTATTGGTCGGCATTATGGCTACACCTTC. The chain combines TRBV19 with TRBJ1-2, with D hard to call. Between the trimmed V and J ends, which lost 3 bases and 5 bases, there was a span of 10 bases. CDR1 and CDR2 from the germline V gene are LNHDA and SQIVND (reference sequence). The length of the CDR3 is 13 residues. Together with reference TRBV19 and TRBJ1-2, the CDR3 gives the full variable domain: DGGITQSPKYLFRKEGQNVTLSCEQNLNHDAMYWYRQDPGQGLRLIYYSQIVNDFQKGDIAEGYSVSREKKESFPLTVTSAQKNPTAFYLCASSIGRHYGYTFGSGTRLTVV.

This chain links TRBV24-1 with TRBJ2-1, with TRBD2 matching 10 bases. The CDR3 length is 14 residues. Trimming cost V 9 bases and J 0 bases; bases outside gene matches: 1. Germline CDR1 and CDR2: KGHDR and SFDVKD. The chain's CDR3 is CATSSGSSYNEQFF. CDR3 coding DNA: TGTGCCACCTCTAGCGGGAGCTCCTACAATGAGCAGTTCTTC.

The chain recombines TRBV7-3 with TRBJ2-3, with 7 positions matching TRBD2. Germline CDR1 and CDR2: SGHTA and FQGTGA. Trimming cost V 3 bases and J 4 bases; bases outside gene matches: 4. The CDR3 has 14 amino acids. This chain's CDR3 is CASSFSSGSDTQYF. CDR3 bases: TGTGCCAGCAGCTTTAGTAGCGGGTCAGATACGCAGTATTTT.

This clonotype appeared many times. The rearrangement links TRBV12-3 or TRBV12-4 to TRBJ2-1; perhaps TRBD2 as D (8 bases). This CDR3 region has 19 residues. V was clipped by 4 bases and J by 8 bases, with 30 bases between them. Written as DNA, the CDR3 is TGTGCCAGCAGTTATGTGACAGGGTTCGGGACTAGGTTTCGGGATGAGCAGTTCTTC. Translation gives CASSYVTGFGTRFRDEQFF.

This clonotype was seen a handful of times. The chain links TRBV7-8 to TRBJ1-5; 12 bases match TRBD1. The germline V gene has CDR1 SGHVS and CDR2 FQNEAQ. The V segment lost 5 bases and the J segment 5 bases; nucleotides outside the gene matches: 7. The CDR3 spans 16 residues. The chain's CDR3 is CASSPGTGGLDQPQHF. The DNA for the CDR3 is TGTGCCAGCAGCCCCGGGACAGGGGGCCTGGATCAGCCCCAGCATTTT.

V and J are TRBV3-1 and TRBJ1-1; D unresolved. The CDR3 has 12 amino acids. The germline CDR1 and CDR2 sequences are LGHDT and YNNKEL (reference sequence). Deletions cut 1 base from V and 5 bases from J, with 5 bases between. This CDR3 reads CASSQVRTEAFF. For the CDR3, the DNA is TGTGCCAGCAGCCAAGTCAGGACTGAAGCTTTCTTT.

This clonotype appeared many times. The rearrangement links TRBV2 to TRBJ1-6, with TRBD1 matching over 7 bases. CDR3 length: 13 residues. Germline CDR1 SNHLY, CDR2 FYNNEI. V lost 10 bases, J lost 6 bases, and 6 bases stayed unmatched. Here the CDR3 reads CATGGQINSPLHF. In nucleotides, the CDR3 is TGTGCCACCGGGGGACAGATTAATTCACCCCTCCACTTT.

The V call is TRBV12-3 or TRBV12-4, the J call TRBJ2-1; D remains unclear. V dropped 1 base and J dropped 8 bases, with 12 bases sitting between them. This CDR3 is built from 14 residues. CDR3 nucleotides: TGTGCCAGCAGTTTAGTTGCAGCTTCGGATGAGCAGTTCTTC. It encodes CASSLVAASDEQFF.

Worth noting for this clonotype: Because the CDR3 is missing its conserved closing phenylalanine or tryptophan, this is likely a read error. J is TRBJ1-2 and V is TRBV24-1; 9 nucleotides align to TRBD1. J lost 2 bases, V lost 4 bases, and 4 bases had no gene match. CDR3 length: 15 amino acids. Germline CDR1 is KGHDR and CDR2 is SFDVKD. In DNA form, the CDR3 reads TGTGCCACCAGTGACGGAGGGACAGGGAACTATGGCTACACCCTC. It specifies CATSDGGTGNYGYTL.

The chain joins TRBV12-3 or TRBV12-4 to TRBJ2-1; D might be TRBD2 (6 bases). The ends were cut back, 5 bases at V and 0 bases at J, with 8 bases in the middle. This CDR3 has 14 amino acids. The CDR3 coding sequence is TGTGCCAGCAGTAAGACTAGCTCCTACAATGAGCAGTTCTTC. Its translation: CASSKTSSYNEQFF.

CDR3 amino acids: CASSLVGSTTSGNTIYF. Written as DNA, the CDR3 is TGCGCCAGCAGCTTGGTCGGCAGCACCACATCTGGAAACACCATATATTTT. The genes are TRBV5-1 and TRBJ1-3; unclear D gene. The CDR3 consists of 17 residues. Germline values: CDR1 SGHRS, CDR2 YFSETQ. Trimming pared 0 bases from V and 1 base from J, leaving 14 bases between. Drawing the rest from reference TRBV5-1 and TRBJ1-3, the complete variable domain is KAGVTQTPRYLIKTRGQQVTLSCSPISGHRSVSWYQQTPGQGLQFLFEYFSETQRNKGNFPGRFSGRQFSNSRSEMNVSTLELGDSALYLCASSLVGSTTSGNTIYFGEGSWLTVV.

This chain links TRBV7-2 with TRBJ2-1; D remains ambiguous. There are 12 residues in the CDR3. Deletions cut 5 bases from V and 12 bases from J, with 14 bases between. CDR1 is SGHTA, CDR2 FQGNSA, per germline. Here the CDR3 reads CASSTGPARQFF. DNA of the CDR3: TGTGCCAGCAGCACTGGACCGGCGCGGCAGTTCTTC.

In this sample, this clonotype turned up many times. The chain links TRBV11-2 to TRBJ2-7; D may be TRBD2 (6 bases). Germline V CDR1 and CDR2: SGHAT, FQNNGV. The CDR3 totals 14 residues. V shed 5 bases and J shed 7 bases, with 18 bases lying between them. CDR3 loop: CASSVAEVLREQYF. The CDR3 DNA follows: TGTGCCAGCAGCGTAGCGGAGGTTCTACGGGAGCAGTACTTC.

This clonotype occurred many times. J is TRBJ1-1 and V is TRBV20-1, with unresolved D. The CDR3 has 11 residues. Germline V gene sequence: CDR1 DFQATT, CDR2 SNEGSKA (reference sequence). V lost 2 bases and J 7 bases, leaving 8 bases between the germline ends. This chain's CDR3 is CSARRSGEAFF. CDR3 DNA sequence: TGCAGTGCTAGACGGAGTGGTGAAGCTTTCTTT.

The chain links TRBV18 to TRBJ2-7; D unresolved. Germline V CDR1 and CDR2: KGHSH, LQKENI. This CDR3 region has 14 residues. V shed 3 bases and J shed 0 bases, with 9 bases lying between them. Here the CDR3 DNA reads TGTGCCAGCTCACCGGCACCGGGCTCCTACGAGCAGTACTTC. Residues: CASSPAPGSYEQYF.

In this sample, this clonotype turned up many times. The rearrangement joins TRBV12-3 or TRBV12-4 to TRBJ2-5, with 10 bases fitting TRBD2. The V gene end was trimmed by 2 bases and the J gene end by 5 bases; junction bases not matched to a gene: 8. CDR3 size: 16 residues. DNA for the CDR3: TGTGCCAGCAGTTTAACAGCGGGAGGGCCTTGGGAGACCCAGTACTTC. It translates to CASSLTAGGPWETQYF.

This clonotype was recorded many times. V is TRBV27 and J is TRBJ2-7, with TRBD2 matching 10 bases. Germline assignment: CDR1 MNHEY and CDR2 SMNVEV (reference sequence). V lost 0 bases to trimming and J lost 6 bases; unmatched junction nucleotides: 5. The CDR3 is 15 residues long. CDR3 coding DNA: TGTGCCAGCAGTTTATCCGCTAGCGGGAGTGTCGAGCAGTACTTC. It specifies CASSLSASGSVEQYF.

J is TRBJ1-6 and V is TRBV6-1; possible D gene TRBD1, 6 bases. The CDR3 is made up of 15 amino acids. The ends were cut back, 5 bases at V and 7 bases at J, with 15 bases in the middle. Germline CDR1 reads MNHNS; CDR2 reads SASEGT. CDR3 nucleotides: TGTGCCAGCAGTTCCCCAGGGGCAGGCAATTCACCCCTCCACTTT. This gives the protein CASSSPGAGNSPLHF.

The chain uses TRBV7-9 and TRBJ2-3; the D gene could be TRBD1 or TRBD2 (6 bases each). This CDR3 comprises 15 residues. V was shortened by 5 bases and J by 3 bases, with 15 bases between the two germline ends. Germline V gives CDR1 SEHNR, CDR2 FQNEAQ (reference sequence). This chain's CDR3 is CASSTRGQGTDTQYF. The CDR3 DNA reads as TGTGCCAGCAGCACCCGGGGGCAGGGGACAGATACGCAGTATTTT.

This clonotype was picked up a small number of times. The rearrangement joins TRBV20-1 to TRBJ2-7; D remains ambiguous. This CDR3 is built from 11 residues. Germline values: CDR1 DFQATT, CDR2 SNEGSKA (reference sequence). The CDR3 protein is CRALLSPWQYF. The CDR3 DNA reads as TGCAGGGCCCTGCTGTCGCCGTGGCAGTACTTC.

Only a few counts were recorded for this clonotype. V and J are TRBV18 and TRBJ1-1; TRBD1 matches 9 bases. Germline V CDR1 and CDR2: KGHSH, LQKENI. Trimming at V came to 4 bases and at J to 1 base, leaving 4 bases not matched to a gene. The CDR3 has 15 amino acids. The CDR3 loop is CASSQDRGGNTEAFF. In DNA, the CDR3 is TGTGCCAGCTCACAGGACAGGGGAGGGAACACTGAAGCTTTCTTT.

Regarding this clonotype: This may stem from a read error, because a much larger clone lies one nucleotide away. The CDR3 nucleotides are TGTGTTAGTGGTGGGGACCTCTCCTACGAGCAGTACTTC. This translates into CVSGGDLSYEQYF. The chain uses TRBV12-5 and TRBJ2-7; the D gene could be TRBD1 or TRBD2 (5 bases each). CDR3 length equals 13 residues. The germline V gene has CDR1 LGHNT and CDR2 FRNRAP.

This clonotype was recorded a few times. This chain uses TRBV20-1 with TRBJ2-5, with D possibly being TRBD1 or TRBD2 (7 bases each). Trimming removed 6 bases from V and 4 bases from J, with 15 bases in between. CDR1 and CDR2 from the germline V gene are DFQATT and SNEGSKA (reference sequence). The CDR3 length is 13 residues. CDR3 sequence: CSALQGGGETQYF. The CDR3 DNA is TGCAGTGCCCTTCAGGGGGGGGGAGAGACCCAGTACTTC.

This chain joins TRBV5-1 and TRBJ2-2, with 9 bases lining up with TRBD2. CDR3 length: 15 residues. Germline-derived CDR1 and CDR2 are SGHRS and YFSETQ. V trimming: 4 bases; J trimming: 2 bases; junction bases outside the gene matches: 3. The chain's CDR3 is CASSRGLANTGELFF. CDR3 sequence (DNA): TGCGCCAGCAGCCGGGGACTAGCTAACACCGGGGAGCTGTTTTTT.